The clone carrying this T cell receptor beta chain was observed a few times. Germline CDR1 reads SNHLY; CDR2 reads FYNNEI. V was pared by 10 bases and J by 7 bases, with 20 bases between. The CDR3 runs to 14 residues. The data were taken from a study of Graves' ophthalmopathy and Graves' hyperthyroidism. CDR3 regions of TCR beta were amplified from RNA transcripts. HTBI primers were employed in first-round RT-PCR, then a second-round multiplex PCR followed. Each CDR3 protein gets one entry after TCRdb re-called the multiplex PCR reads with MiXCR. The table lists hundreds of thousands of distinct CDR3 sequences, 20% to 25% of them singletons.

The chain recombines TRBV2 with TRBJ2-1, with a weak D call TRBD1 (6 bases). Sequencing input: peripheral blood. The origin of this receptor is a woman between 18 and 30 years old with stable Graves' hyperthyroidism. The CDR3 sequence is CATLRDRLQNEQFF. The CDR3 bases are TGTGCCACCCTGCGAGACAGGTTACAAAATGAGCAGTTCTTC.